The 14 T cell receptor beta chains in this list originate from one sample, sequenced in a study of T-cell reconstitution after alpha-beta-depleted transplantation in children (dated by TCRdb to about 2016). The meaning of the sample's treatment or condition label: allogeneic hematopoietic cell transplantation with graft depleted of TCRalphabeta T cells and CD19 B cells. The library was produced with PCR. The instrument was an Illumina HiSeq 2500. TCR library preparation used molecular barcoding, with unique molecular identifiers applied to normalize quantification of the TCRbeta repertoire. Clones were called with MiXCR by TCRdb after fastp trimmed the public reads at Q25, and only in-frame beta chains were retained. For every CDR3 protein sequence, its rows merge into one entry that carries the most common genes and DNA. In this sample the table shows around 300,000 distinct CDR3 sequences, around 10% of which occur a single time. The ten most abundant clones make up about 8% of the sample.

The source was PBMCs, collected before TCRalphabeta/CD19-depleted stem cell transplant. The receptor set was obtained from a boy younger than two with acute myeloid leukemia, due to receive a stem cell transplant.

This clonotype was counted ten times or more. J is TRBJ2-7 and V is TRBV5-1; possibly TRBD2 for D (7 bases). Trimming took off 2 bases at V and 0 bases at J, with 12 bases between the two ends. Germline assignment: CDR1 SGHRS and CDR2 YFSETQ. This CDR3 contains 15 residues. DNA for the CDR3: TGCGCCAGCAGCTTTCTCGGGGGGCTCTCCTACGAGCAGTACTTC. It specifies CASSFLGGLSYEQYF.

This clonotype showed up many times. The chain links TRBV12-3 or TRBV12-4 to TRBJ2-2; D may be TRBD1 (5 bases). V lost 1 base to trimming and J lost 4 bases, with 13 bases between them. The CDR3 extends over 16 amino acids. The CDR3 sequence is CASSLEKGIGTGELFF. DNA for the CDR3: TGTGCCAGCAGTTTAGAAAAGGGGATCGGCACCGGGGAGCTGTTTTTT.

This clonotype was observed many times. The V call is TRBV7-2, the J call TRBJ2-1; 7 nucleotides line up with TRBD2. V was clipped by 2 bases and J by 3 bases; unmatched bases: 4. Germline assignment: CDR1 SGHTA and CDR2 FQGNSA. This CDR3 is built from 15 residues. CDR3 in DNA: TGTGCCAGCAGCTTATCGGGGAGGGGCTACAATGAGCAGTTCTTC. This sequence encodes CASSLSGRGYNEQFF.

In this sample, this clonotype turned up many times. The V gene is TRBV29-1, the J gene TRBJ1-1, with D unclear. The CDR3 spans 13 residues. Trimming shortened V by 2 bases and J by 0 bases, and 7 bases separated the two germline ends. Germline CDR1 and CDR2: SQVTM and ANQGSEA. The CDR3, as DNA: TGCAGCGTTGAACGGGGAATGAACACTGAAGCTTTCTTT. It specifies CSVERGMNTEAFF.

A remark on this clonotype: Being one base from a much bigger clone, this may be a read error. The J gene is TRBJ2-1, the V gene TRBV7-8; 9 bases map to TRBD2. Germline lookup yields CDR1 SGHVS and CDR2 FQNEAQ. V shed 7 bases, J shed 4 bases, and the junction held 11 bases outside the gene matches. This CDR3 has 16 residues. The CDR3: CASIPGAGGGYNEQFF. The CDR3 DNA sequence: TGTGCCAGCATCCCGGGTGCGGGAGGGGGATACAATGAGCAGTTCTTC.

This clonotype appeared many times. The chain links TRBV7-9 to TRBJ1-6, with 8 bases matching TRBD1. The CDR3 contains 15 residues. The V gene's germline CDR1 is SEHNR and CDR2 FQNEAQ (reference sequence). The trim removed 1 base at V and 10 bases at J, leaving 6 bases unmatched. CDR3 residues: CASSLGTGIGSPLHF. In DNA form, the CDR3 reads TGTGCCAGCAGCTTAGGGACAGGGATTGGATCACCCCTCCACTTT.

This clonotype has a count of ten or more. This chain joins TRBV2 and TRBJ2-3; the D is unclear. The CDR3 extends over 13 amino acids. V lost 7 bases and J lost 1, with 9 bases in between. The germline V gene encodes CDR1 SNHLY and CDR2 FYNNEI. The CDR3 sequence is CASKYPRTDTQYF. The CDR3 nucleotides read TGTGCCAGCAAGTATCCCCGCACAGATACGCAGTATTTT.

This chain links TRBV20-1 with TRBJ2-5; tentatively, D is TRBD1 or TRBD2 (5 bases each). This CDR3 contains 17 residues. Per the germline V gene, CDR1 is DFQATT and CDR2 is SNEGSKA (reference sequence). The V end was cut by 2 bases, the J end by 1 base, with 20 bases between. The CDR3, as DNA: TGCAGTGCTAGAAGAACTAAGGGACCGTCTACCCAAGAGACCCAGTACTTC. Translation gives CSARRTKGPSTQETQYF.

This clonotype came up many times. The chain carries TRBV9 and TRBJ2-7; D may be TRBD2 (7 bases). Germline V gene data show CDR1 as SGDLS and CDR2 as YYNGEE. The CDR3 loop spans 16 amino acids. The germline V and J ends were trimmed by 0 bases and 0 bases, with 13 bases remaining between them. CDR3 sequence reads: CASSVGSGGVSYEQYF. DNA of the CDR3: TGTGCCAGCAGCGTAGGGTCGGGGGGCGTCTCCTACGAGCAGTACTTC.

This clonotype was found many times. The CDR3 DNA reads as TGCGCCAGCAGCGCGGGACTAGCGGAGTTCTACAATGAGCAGTTCTTC. This gives the protein CASSAGLAEFYNEQFF. The chain couples TRBV5-1 to TRBJ2-1, with TRBD2 identical over 11 bases. CDR3 length: 16 amino acids. V lost 4 bases and J lost 3; bases outside the gene matches: 6. The germline V gene has CDR1 SGHRS and CDR2 YFSETQ.

Many counts were recorded for this clonotype. The gene calls are TRBV29-1 and TRBJ2-3; D is possibly TRBD1 or TRBD2 (5 bases each). The CDR3 extends over 14 amino acids. Germline V lookup: CDR1 SQVTM, CDR2 ANQGSEA. Trimming took 0 bases from V and 2 from J, leaving 9 bases between them. The CDR3 DNA follows: TGCAGCGTTGAAGATCTTGGGACCACAGATACGCAGTATTTT. Its translation is CSVEDLGTTDTQYF.

This clonotype has a count of ten or more. This sequence joins TRBV12-3 or TRBV12-4 and TRBJ2-1; D gene unclear. The CDR3 extends over 15 amino acids. Deletions cut 3 bases from V and 9 bases from J, with 18 bases between. CDR3 nucleotides: TGTGCCAGCAGTTTGAGAGACTCCCGTGTTGGTGAGCAGTTCTTC. This codes for CASSLRDSRVGEQFF.

There are a few counts of this clonotype. The CDR3 nucleotides are TGCAGCGTTGACCTAGGGTCCCTCAATGAGTTCTTC. This sequence encodes CSVDLGSLNEFF. The rearrangement uses TRBV29-1 and TRBJ2-1; D is unclear. The CDR3 totals 12 residues. CDR1 is SQVTM and CDR2 is ANQGSEA in the germline V gene. V was trimmed by 3 bases and J by 14 bases, leaving 17 bases between them.

About this clonotype itself: A much bigger clone sits one base away, suggesting this may be a read error. This sequence joins TRBV12-3 or TRBV12-4 and TRBJ2-4; D may be TRBD1 (6 bases). Trimming cost V 4 bases and J 5 bases, with 15 bases left between them. The CDR3 runs 15 residues. The DNA of the CDR3 is TGTGCCAGCAGTTATTATAGGACAGTGGAAAACATTCAGTACTTC. It encodes CASSYYRTVENIQYF.